This TCR beta chain came from a study of blood T cell repertoires in COVID-19. Whole-study context: Collection of acute and convalescent COVID-19 samples took place in the United States, Italy and Spain. The cDNA or gDNA used as material had been derived from T cells, B-cell-depleted T cells, or PBMCs.

Original handling: Amplifying reference gene primers gave estimates of nucleated cell counts. Sequenced by immunoSEQ multiplex PCR; TCRdb stores in-frame clones only, minus some. The DNA gave D and trimming, while V, J and clone size come from that table. This sample has approximately 200,000 clones, with around 77% found just once. Germline values: CDR1 MNHNY, CDR2 SVGAGI (reference sequence). This CDR3 comprises 18 residues. V gave up 5 bases and J gave up 6 bases, with 27 bases separating them. This sequence joins TRBV6-6 and TRBJ2-3; a weak D match, TRBD2 (6 bases). The sample was peripheral blood. The sequence derives from a man aged 60-69 years with active or convalescent COVID-19. CDR3 bases: TGTGCCAGCAGTCCATGGACTATTAATGGTTGGGATGTGGATACGCAGTATTTT. It yields the protein CASSPWTINGWDVDTQYF.